These T cell receptor beta chains were read from a single sample in a study of blood T cell repertoires in COVID-19. Profiled with immunoSEQ multiplex PCR; TCRdb holds only in-frame clones, not every one. The sample yields 250,000 to 350,000 clones, more than 80% seen once. The specimen sequenced was peripheral blood. The source of these receptors is a woman aged 25 to 39 with active or convalescent COVID-19. Each CDR3 is given without its conserved first and last residue. Clone size is given for some rows only: seen once, a few or many times, or a class if the clone is expanded.

TRBV5-1	.	TRBJ2-3	ASSLAGGPQDTQY
TRBV5-1	.	TRBJ1-4	ASSLQGATNEKLF
TRBV7-8	.	TRBJ2-1	ASRGTGPGEQF
TRBV7-3	.	TRBJ2-3	ASSYTDGGTKY
TRBV27	once	TRBJ2-2	ASSLVGATGAGELF
TRBV10-1	.	TRBJ1-3	ASMAASGNTIY
TRBV4-1	few	TRBJ1-6	ASSRVTGDYNSPLH
TRBV2	.	TRBJ2-5	ASSERLQKETQY
TRBV5-5	.	TRBJ2-1	ASSGSGAIPYNEQF
TRBV7-9	.	TRBJ1-4	ASSAGTGHEKLF
TRBV18	.	TRBJ2-1	ASSPLTSGGYEQF
TRBV7-7	.	TRBJ2-5	ASSLVGLQETQY
TRBV27	.	TRBJ1-2	ASSSIIGAGYT
TRBV10-3	.	TRBJ2-4	AIAALAENIQY
TRBV7-9	.	TRBJ1-2	ASSPGTGGYGYT
TRBV3-1/TRBV3-2	.	TRBJ2-5	ASSQGLAGRRETQY
TRBV7-2	.	TRBJ1-5	ASSLDSGQPQH
TRBV28	.	TRBJ2-7	ASSQQGIGYEQY
TRBV7-6	.	TRBJ1-1	ASSSGAGLNTEAF
TRBV7-3	.	TRBJ2-6	ASTPGTGKSGANVLT
TRBV9	.	TRBJ2-7	ASSVDPGRGAAHEQY
TRBV21-1	.	TRBJ1-1	ASSKKPNTEAF
TRBV5-1	.	TRBJ1-3	ASSGTAGSGNTIY
TRBV28	.	TRBJ1-2	ASSQNSGGLRGYT
TRBV27	.	TRBJ2-1	ASSITGTLSPNEQF
TRBV7-2	.	TRBJ1-6	ASSLAATTGLSPLH
TRBV5-5	.	TRBJ2-3	ASILQGAQSTDTQY
TRBV24-1	.	TRBJ1-1	ATSDWGRTEAF
TRBV19	.	TRBJ1-2	ASSSSGTGDYGYT
TRBV3-1/TRBV3-2	.	TRBJ1-1	ASSQGNVLNTEAF
TRBV12-3/TRBV12-4	.	TRBJ1-2	ASSLRRNYGYT
TRBV9	.	TRBJ2-3	ASSAEGTDTQY
TRBV5-1	once	TRBJ2-1	ASSSTSGGVHEQF
TRBV28	.	TRBJ1-6	ASRDRTVIRNSPLH
TRBV19	.	TRBJ2-2	ASSMESGTGELF
TRBV19	.	TRBJ2-3	ASRAGTGYGTDTQY
TRBV20-1	.	TRBJ1-6	SASTGSPNSPLH
TRBV6-5	few	TRBJ1-1	ASRLSGGTEAF
TRBV3-1/TRBV3-2	.	TRBJ2-5	ASSQDQGSLGKTQY
TRBV6-2/TRBV6-3	.	TRBJ1-1	ASSPFEAAPMNTEAF
TRBV7-3	.	TRBJ2-7	ASSSLREQY
TRBV11-3	.	TRBJ2-3	ASSLGTGDPTDTQY
TRBV9	.	TRBJ1-1	ASSVDTANTEAF
TRBV7-8	once	TRBJ1-6	ASSLLSGNLGSLH
TRBV28	.	TRBJ2-7	ASSLFRDNYEQY
TRBV9	.	TRBJ1-2	ASSGGTGSVYGYT
TRBV2	.	TRBJ1-5	ASSEHSDNQPQH
TRBV5-8	few	TRBJ1-3	ASSEGQGGNTIY
TRBV5-1	.	TRBJ1-6	ASSLEPGTDDSPLH
TRBV10-3	.	TRBJ2-6	AILRSGANVLT
TRBV6-6	.	TRBJ2-3	ASSYSASGSTDTQY
TRBV2	.	TRBJ1-6	ASSAGSLFNNSPLH